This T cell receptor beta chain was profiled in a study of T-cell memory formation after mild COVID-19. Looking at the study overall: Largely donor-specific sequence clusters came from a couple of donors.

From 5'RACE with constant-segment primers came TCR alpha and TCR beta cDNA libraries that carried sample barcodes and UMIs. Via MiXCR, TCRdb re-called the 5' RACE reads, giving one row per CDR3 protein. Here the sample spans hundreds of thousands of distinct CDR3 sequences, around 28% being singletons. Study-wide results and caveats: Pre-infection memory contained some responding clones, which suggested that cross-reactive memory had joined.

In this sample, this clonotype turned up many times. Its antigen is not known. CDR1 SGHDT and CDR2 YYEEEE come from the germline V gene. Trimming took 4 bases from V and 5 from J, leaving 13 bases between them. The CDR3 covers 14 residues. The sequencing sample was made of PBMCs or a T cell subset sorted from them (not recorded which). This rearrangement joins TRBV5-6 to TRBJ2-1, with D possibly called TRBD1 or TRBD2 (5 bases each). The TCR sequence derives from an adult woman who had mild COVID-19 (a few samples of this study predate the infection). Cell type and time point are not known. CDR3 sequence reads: CASSPEGRHNEQFF. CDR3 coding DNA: TGTGCCAGCAGCCCCGAGGGACGGCACAATGAGCAGTTCTTC. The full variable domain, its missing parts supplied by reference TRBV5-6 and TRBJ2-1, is DAGVTQSPTHLIKTRGQQVTLRCSPKSGHDTVSWYQQALGQGPQFIFQYYEEEERQRGNFPDRFSGHQFPNYSSELNVNALLLGDSALYLCASSPEGRHNEQFFGPGTRLTVL.